Sequencing of this T cell receptor (beta chain) was carried out in a study of cytomegalovirus exposure and HLA in healthy donors. Germline V gives CDR1 SGDLS, CDR2 YYNGEE. V was clipped by 3 bases and J by 8 bases, with 21 bases between them. This CDR3 has 16 residues. Primers included in the PCR were 60 Vbeta and 13 Jbeta primers. Clones were sequenced by immunoSEQ multiplex PCR, and TCRdb holds only the in-frame ones, with some missing. The sample gives around 150,000 clones, around 68% of which show up once; about 10% is in the top ten. Study-wide findings and caveats: Most TCR beta V segments were productive about 87% or about 30% of the time in an earlier analysis. Reportedly, diagnosis of cytomegalovirus status by the classifier showed high specificity and sensitivity.

A remark on this clone: Antigen: not known.

The chain recombines TRBV9 with TRBJ2-1; the D gene is possibly TRBD2 (7 bases). Source material: PBMCs. The TCR comes from a young man in good health and CMV-seropositive. This CDR3 reads CASSEGGGGGWDEQFF. DNA of the CDR3: TGTGCCAGCAGCGAGGGGGGGGGAGGAGGGTGGGATGAGCAGTTCTTC.